This T cell receptor (beta chain) emerged from a study of tissue T cells after allogeneic stem cell transplantation. Produced via immunoSEQ multiplex PCR; TCRdb's table is partial and in-frame only. The sample contains over 45,000 clones, 65% to 85% of which appear only once. The V end was cut by 0 bases, the J end by 1 base, with 8 bases between. This CDR3 region has 15 residues. Germline CDR1 and CDR2: SGHSN and HYEKVE. General observations from the study: Anatomically similar tissues had similar TCR repertoires within each patient. Shared clones across patients were few; motif clustering revealed tissue-specific shared signatures.

On this clone itself: Its antigen is still unknown. Each gene name is a mouse one. The missing CDR3 end, 1 residue past where the read stops, is filled in from the germline J gene.

Sequencing was done on a sample of sorted cells pooled from one or two spleens. This clonotype was obtained from a pool of C57BL/6 mice in good health. The V gene is TRBV12-1, the J gene TRBJ1-4; the D is unclear. CDR3 in amino acids: CASSLEDGSNERLFF. CDR3 DNA (partial): TGTGCCAGCTCTCTCGAGGACGGTTCCAACGAAAGATTATTT.